The text below deals with one T cell receptor beta chain. As yet, its antigen is unknown. This record comes from a study of OX40 agonist ivuxolimab in advanced cancers. Turning to the study itself: The patients received ivuxolimab by intravenous route every 2 weeks at 0.01 to 10 mg/kg. Overall study findings and caveats: On average, a greater number of expanded clones characterised CD8+ T cells relative to CD4+. No antigen was identified for the clonally expanded peripheral T cells.

The V end was cut by 3 bases, the J end by 7 bases, with 16 bases between. Per germline, CDR1 KGHSH and CDR2 LQKENI. There are 15 residues in the CDR3. Prior autoimmune disease or systemic immunosuppression barred patients. Assay used: immunoSEQ multiplex PCR; TCRdb lists only in-frame clones, some missing. The data show about 59,000 clones, over 80% seen once. The TCR sequence derives from an adult with an advanced solid tumor such as melanoma, head and neck, liver or kidney cancer. The sample consisted of CD4+ or CD8+ T cells sorted from blood, taken in a trial of the OX40 agonist ivuxolimab. The chain combines TRBV18 with TRBJ2-1; tentatively, D is TRBD2 (6 bases). Here the CDR3 DNA reads TGTGCCAGCTCACCCCCGGGACTCAATCTTAATGAGCAGTTCTTC. This translates into CASSPPGLNLNEQFF.